This entry lists 7 T cell receptor beta chains sequenced from one sample in a study of blood T cells in healthy people across ages. Primed by a sample-barcoded 5' primer and a J-beta primer mix, a second PCR proceeded for 7 to 11 cycles. TCRdb re-called the 5' RACE reads with MiXCR, one entry per CDR3 protein. The sample yields 1.8 million or so distinct CDR3 sequences, approximately 39% seen once. The sequenced sample consisted of blood. The receptors derive from a human donor in good health.

This clonotype was recorded a few times. This chain connects TRBV7-8 to TRBJ2-5; 9 bases are shared with TRBD1. The CDR3 covers 16 residues. Germline CDR1 reads SGHVS; CDR2 reads FQNEAQ. Unmatched junction bases numbered 16, after V lost 8 bases and J lost 6 bases. The DNA of the CDR3 is TGTGCCAGCGAGCTTAGCGCGGGACAGGGTCGGCAGACCCAGTACTTC. It encodes CASELSAGQGRQTQYF. Combining the CDR3 with reference TRBV7-8 and TRBJ2-5 gives the whole variable domain GAGVSQSPRYKVAKRGQDVALRCDPISGHVSLFWYQQALGQGPEFLTYFQNEAQLDKSGLPSDRFFAERPEGSVSTLKIQRTQQEDSAVYLCASELSAGQGRQTQYFGPGTRLLVL.

This chain connects TRBV7-9 to TRBJ1-1; D is unclear. The ends were cut back, 5 bases at V and 1 base at J, with 11 bases in the middle. The CDR3 is made up of 14 amino acids. CDR1 and CDR2 from the germline V gene are SEHNR and FQNEAQ (reference sequence). CDR3 sequence (DNA): TGTGCCAGCAGCCCCGAATACCGGAACACTGAAGCTTTCTTT. It codes for CASSPEYRNTEAFF.

This chain links TRBV7-2 with TRBJ1-5, with D hard to call. Germline V lookup: CDR1 SGHTA, CDR2 FQGNSA. The CDR3 has 15 amino acids. Trimming left V 0 bases short and J 7 bases short, with 13 bases between. The CDR3 is CASSLASGGSQPQHF. The CDR3 DNA is TGTGCCAGCAGCTTAGCGTCGGGAGGAAGCCAGCCCCAGCATTTT.

This clonotype was counted between two and nine times. Here the CDR3 reads CASSTNPAGGDTQYF. The CDR3 nucleotides read TGCGCCAGCAGCACCAATCCAGCGGGGGGAGATACGCAGTATTTT. The V gene is TRBV5-1, the J gene TRBJ2-3, with 9 nucleotides matching TRBD2. Unmatched junction bases numbered 8, after V lost 4 bases and J lost 5 bases. Germline CDR1 is SGHRS and CDR2 is YFSETQ. The CDR3 has 15 amino acids.

The CDR3 spells CSHIAGGGTDTQYF. The CDR3 nucleotides read TGCAGTCATATAGCGGGGGGGGGCACAGATACGCAGTATTTT. V usage is TRBV20-1 and J usage is TRBJ2-3, with 11 bases aligning to TRBD2. The CDR3 is made up of 14 amino acids. Germline CDR1 is DFQATT and CDR2 is SNEGSKA (reference sequence). V trimming: 8 bases; J trimming: 1 base; junction bases outside the gene matches: 5.

This clonotype was seen a handful of times. This rearrangement joins TRBV4-1 to TRBJ1-2; no definite D call. Trimming took off 2 bases at V and 4 bases at J, with 11 bases between the two ends. Germline CDR1 and CDR2: MGHRA and YSYEKL. This CDR3 has 14 amino acids. The CDR3 DNA reads TGCGCCAGCAGCCAAACCCTCTTGGGCTATGGCTACACCTTC. Its translation is CASSQTLLGYGYTF.

This clonotype was seen only a few times. The V gene is TRBV12-3 or TRBV12-4, the J gene TRBJ2-3; D is unclear. V was cut by 9 bases and J by 2 bases, with 18 bases left in between. This CDR3 has 15 residues. CDR3 DNA: TGTGCCAGTCTTCCTGAAGGCTATCTCACAGATACGCAGTATTTT. It is translated as CASLPEGYLTDTQYF.